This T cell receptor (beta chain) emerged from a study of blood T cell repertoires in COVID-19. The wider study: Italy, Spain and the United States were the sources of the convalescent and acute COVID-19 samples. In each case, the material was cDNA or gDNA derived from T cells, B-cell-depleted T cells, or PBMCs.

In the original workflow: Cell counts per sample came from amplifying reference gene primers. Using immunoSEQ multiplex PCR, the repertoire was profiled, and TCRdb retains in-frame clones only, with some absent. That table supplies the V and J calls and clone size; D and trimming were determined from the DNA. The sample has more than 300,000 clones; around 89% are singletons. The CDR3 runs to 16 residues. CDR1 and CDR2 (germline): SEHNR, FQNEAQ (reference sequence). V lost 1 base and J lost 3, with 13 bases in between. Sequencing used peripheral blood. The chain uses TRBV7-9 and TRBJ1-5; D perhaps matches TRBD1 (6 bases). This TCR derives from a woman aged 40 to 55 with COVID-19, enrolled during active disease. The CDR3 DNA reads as TGTGCCAGCAGCTTAGGCCAGGGGACCCTCAATCAGCCCCAGCATTTT. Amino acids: CASSLGQGTLNQPQHF.